Listed here are 7 T cell receptor beta chains from one sample, sequenced in a study of identical twins (dated by TCRdb to 2015 to 2016). The library relied on 5' RACE. TCRdb lists the instrument as Illumina HiSeq 2000. TCRdb redid the processing of the public reads, applying fastp at Q25 and MiXCR, and retained in-frame beta chains. CDR3 protein sequences are deduplicated, and each keeps its most common genes and DNA. This sample is represented by 1,800,000 or so distinct CDR3 sequences; about 32% of them were singletons. Of the sample, less than 0.35% is held by the ten largest clones. Input material: cord blood. These TCRs come from a newborn girl in good health.

This clonotype was counted only a few times. The V and J genes are TRBV20-1 and TRBJ1-6; D may be TRBD1 (5 bases). The length of the CDR3 is 13 residues. The germline V gene has CDR1 DFQATT and CDR2 SNEGSKA (reference sequence). V was trimmed by 6 bases and J by 7 bases, leaving 13 bases between them. The DNA for the CDR3 is TGCAGTGCCCCTCGGACACCAAATTCACCCCTCCACTTT. Translation gives CSAPRTPNSPLHF.

This clonotype was counted many times. The rearrangement joins TRBV5-1 to TRBJ1-5; maybe TRBD1 (5 bases). Germline V lookup: CDR1 SGHRS, CDR2 YFSETQ. With 0 bases removed from V and 2 bases from J, the gap between germline ends came to 9 bases. The CDR3 is 15 residues long. CDR3 in amino acids: CASSLGPRGNQPQHF. DNA of the CDR3: TGCGCCAGCAGCTTGGGTCCCAGGGGCAATCAGCCCCAGCATTTT.

There are many counts of this clonotype. The genes are TRBV6-6 and TRBJ1-2, with no clear D. This CDR3 contains 14 residues. Germline lookup yields CDR1 MNHNY and CDR2 SVGAGI (reference sequence). The V gene lost 2 bases and the J gene lost 3 bases, with 10 bases spanning the gap. CDR3 nucleotide sequence: TGTGCCAGCAGTTACGTCGTACAGCACTATGGCTACACCTTC. Its translation is CASSYVVQHYGYTF.

V and J are TRBV20-1 and TRBJ2-5; 8 bases map to TRBD1. The CDR3 spans 14 residues. J gave up 2 bases and V 5 bases, and 7 bases lay outside the gene matches. CDR1 is DFQATT, CDR2 SNEGSKA, per germline (reference sequence). The CDR3 coding sequence is TGCAGTGCTGACCTCAGACAGGGGCAAGAGACCCAGTACTTC. It is translated as CSADLRQGQETQYF.

Details on this clonotype: The junction departs from the called germline gene at one end, perhaps through a read error. The chain recombines TRBV28 with TRBJ1-5; D might be TRBD1 (6 bases). CDR1 is MDHEN and CDR2 is SYDVKM in the germline V gene. CDR3 length: 15 amino acids. The CDR3 DNA follows: TGTGCCTGCAGTTCCGGAGGGTGGGGGCATCAGCCCCAGCATTTT. Encoded protein: CACSSGGWGHQPQHF.

The V call is TRBV6-6, the J call TRBJ1-1; 7 bases are shared with TRBD1. The germline V gene encodes CDR1 MNHNY and CDR2 SVGAGI (reference sequence). J lost 1 base, V lost 8 bases, and 7 bases had no gene match. This CDR3 has 14 amino acids. The CDR3 sequence is CASGLQGPNTEAFF. The CDR3, as DNA: TGTGCCAGCGGTCTACAGGGGCCGAACACTGAAGCTTTCTTT.

V usage is TRBV2 and J usage is TRBJ1-2; 7 bases map to TRBD1. V lost 2 bases and J lost 2; bases outside the gene matches: 5. From germline, CDR1 is SNHLY and CDR2 FYNNEI. There are 15 residues in the CDR3. CDR3 DNA sequence: TGTGCCAGCAGTGAATACGGACAGGAGAACTATGGCTACACCTTC. Residues: CASSEYGQENYGYTF. Supplemented by reference TRBV2 and TRBJ1-2, the full variable domain reads EPEVTQTPSHQVTQMGQEVILRCVPISNHLYFYWYRQILGQKVEFLVSFYNNEISEKSEIFDDQFSVERPDGSNFTLKIRSTKLEDSAMYFCASSEYGQENYGYTFGSGTRLTVV.